This section outlines one T cell receptor beta chain sequence together with its context. These data originate in a study of blood T cell repertoires in COVID-19. Overall study: Researchers got acute and convalescent COVID-19 samples from the United States, Italy and Spain. The cDNA or gDNA used as material had been derived from T cells, B-cell-depleted T cells, or PBMCs.

Followed longitudinally, the Seattle patients had been enrolled during active infection. In the source study's methods: Estimated nucleated cell counts came from reference gene primer amplification. This table comes from immunoSEQ multiplex PCR, and its TCRdb copy is limited to in-frame clones, with some not included. V and J calls and clone size are copied from that table; D and trimming were computed from the DNA. The sample includes about 440,000 clones, more than 70% of them seen just once. Germline trimming cut 3 bases from V and 8 bases from J; bases unmatched to any gene: 7. The CDR3 is 14 amino acids. Germline CDR1 is SEHNR and CDR2 is FQNEAQ (reference sequence).

This receptor was taken from a woman between 50 and 59 years old with COVID-19, enrolled during active disease. This chain links TRBV7-9 with TRBJ2-1; 7 bases match TRBD2. What was sequenced was peripheral blood. The CDR3 region has the DNA TGTGCCAGCAGCTTTTGGACTAGAACCGATGAGCAGTTCTTC. It encodes CASSFWTRTDEQFF.